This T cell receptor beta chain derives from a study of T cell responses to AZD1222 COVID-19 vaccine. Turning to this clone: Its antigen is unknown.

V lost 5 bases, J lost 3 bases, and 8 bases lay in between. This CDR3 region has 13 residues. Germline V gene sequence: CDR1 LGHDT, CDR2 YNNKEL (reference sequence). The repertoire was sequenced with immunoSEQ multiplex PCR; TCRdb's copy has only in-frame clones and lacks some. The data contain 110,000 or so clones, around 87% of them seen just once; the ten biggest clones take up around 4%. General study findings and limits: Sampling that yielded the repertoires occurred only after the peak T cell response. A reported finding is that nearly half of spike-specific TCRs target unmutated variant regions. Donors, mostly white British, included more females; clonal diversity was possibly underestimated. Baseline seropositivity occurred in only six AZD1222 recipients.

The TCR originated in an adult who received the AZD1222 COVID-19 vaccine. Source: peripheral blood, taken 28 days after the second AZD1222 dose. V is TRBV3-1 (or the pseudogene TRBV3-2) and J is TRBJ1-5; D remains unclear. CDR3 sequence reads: CASSSTDNQPQHF. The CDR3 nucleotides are TGTGCCAGCAGCTCGACGGACAATCAGCCCCAGCATTTT.